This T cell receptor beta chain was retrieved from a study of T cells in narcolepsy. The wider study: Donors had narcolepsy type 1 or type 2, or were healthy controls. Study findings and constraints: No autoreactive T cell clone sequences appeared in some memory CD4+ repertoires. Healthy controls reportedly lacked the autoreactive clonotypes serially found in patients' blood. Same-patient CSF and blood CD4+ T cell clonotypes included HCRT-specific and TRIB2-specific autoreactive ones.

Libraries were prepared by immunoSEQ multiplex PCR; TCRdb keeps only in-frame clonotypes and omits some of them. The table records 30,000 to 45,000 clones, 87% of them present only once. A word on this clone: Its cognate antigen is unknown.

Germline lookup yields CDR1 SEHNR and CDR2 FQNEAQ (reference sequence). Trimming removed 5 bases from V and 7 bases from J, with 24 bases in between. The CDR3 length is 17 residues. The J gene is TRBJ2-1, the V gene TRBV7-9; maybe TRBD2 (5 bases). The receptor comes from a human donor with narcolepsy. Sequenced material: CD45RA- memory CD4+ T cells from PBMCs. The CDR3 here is CASSPRVMYGVWNEQFF. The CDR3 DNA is TGTGCCAGCAGCCCCCGCGTGATGTACGGGGTTTGGAATGAGCAGTTCTTC.